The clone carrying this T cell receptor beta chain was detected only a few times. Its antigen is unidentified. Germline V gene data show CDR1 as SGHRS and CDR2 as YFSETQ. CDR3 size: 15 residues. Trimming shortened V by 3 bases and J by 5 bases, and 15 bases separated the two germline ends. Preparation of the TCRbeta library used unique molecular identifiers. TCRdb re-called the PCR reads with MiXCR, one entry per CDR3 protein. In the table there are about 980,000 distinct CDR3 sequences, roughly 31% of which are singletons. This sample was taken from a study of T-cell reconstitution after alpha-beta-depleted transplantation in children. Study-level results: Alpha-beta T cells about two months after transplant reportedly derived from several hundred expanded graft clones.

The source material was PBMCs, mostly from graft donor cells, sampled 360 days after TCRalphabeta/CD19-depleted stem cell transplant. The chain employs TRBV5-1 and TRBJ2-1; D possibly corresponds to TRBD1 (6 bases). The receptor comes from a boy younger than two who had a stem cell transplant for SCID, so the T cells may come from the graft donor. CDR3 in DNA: TGCGCCAGCAGCTCTCCGGGACATGAAAACAATGAGCAGTTCTTC. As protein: CASSSPGHENNEQFF.